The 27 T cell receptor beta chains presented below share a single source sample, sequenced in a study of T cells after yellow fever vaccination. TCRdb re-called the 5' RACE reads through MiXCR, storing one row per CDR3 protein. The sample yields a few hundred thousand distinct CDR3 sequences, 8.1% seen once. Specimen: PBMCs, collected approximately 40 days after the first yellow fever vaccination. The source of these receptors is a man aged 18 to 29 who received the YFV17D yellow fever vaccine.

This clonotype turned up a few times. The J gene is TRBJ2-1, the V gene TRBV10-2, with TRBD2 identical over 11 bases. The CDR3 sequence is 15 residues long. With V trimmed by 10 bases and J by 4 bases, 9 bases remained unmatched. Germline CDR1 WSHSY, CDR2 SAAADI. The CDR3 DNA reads TGCGCCACCTCTCTAGCGGGGGGACTATACAATGAGCAGTTCTTC. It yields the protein CATSLAGGLYNEQFF.

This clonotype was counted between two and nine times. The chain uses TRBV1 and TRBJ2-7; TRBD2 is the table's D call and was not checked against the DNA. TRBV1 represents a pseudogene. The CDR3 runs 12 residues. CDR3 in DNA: TGCACCAGCAGCCAGGCCCCCTACGAGCAGTACGTC. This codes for CTSSQAPYEQYV.

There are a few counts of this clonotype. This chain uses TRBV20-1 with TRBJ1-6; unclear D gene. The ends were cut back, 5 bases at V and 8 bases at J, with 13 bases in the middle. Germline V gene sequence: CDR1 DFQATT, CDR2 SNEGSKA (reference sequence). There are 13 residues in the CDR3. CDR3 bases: TGCAGTGCTCGGAGGGATGACGATTCACCCCTCCACTTT. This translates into CSARRDDDSPLHF.

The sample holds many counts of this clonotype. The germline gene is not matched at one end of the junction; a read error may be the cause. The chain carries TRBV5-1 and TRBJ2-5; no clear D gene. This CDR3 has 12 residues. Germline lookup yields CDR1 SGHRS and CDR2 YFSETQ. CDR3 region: CASSTTGETQYF. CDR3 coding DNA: TGTGCCAGCAGCACAACGGGAGAGACCCAGTACTTC.

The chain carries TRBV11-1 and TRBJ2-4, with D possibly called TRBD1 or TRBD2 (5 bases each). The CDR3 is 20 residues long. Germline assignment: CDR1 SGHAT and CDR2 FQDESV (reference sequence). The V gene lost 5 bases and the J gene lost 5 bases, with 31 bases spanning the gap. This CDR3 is CASSPPKISQARDPENIQYF. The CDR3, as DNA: TGTGCCAGCAGCCCCCCAAAGATTTCCCAAGCAAGGGACCCCGAAAACATTCAGTACTTC. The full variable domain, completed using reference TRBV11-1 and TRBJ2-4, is EAEVAQSPRYKITEKSQAVAFWCDPISGHATLYWYRQILGQGPELLVQFQDESVVDDSQLPKDRFSAERLKGVDSTLKIQPAELGDSAMYLCASSPPKISQARDPENIQYFGAGTRLSVL.

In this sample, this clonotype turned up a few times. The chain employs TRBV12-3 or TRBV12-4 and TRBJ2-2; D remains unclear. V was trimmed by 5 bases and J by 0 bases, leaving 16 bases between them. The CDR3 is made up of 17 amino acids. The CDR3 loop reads CASSLSVELANTGELFF. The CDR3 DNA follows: TGTGCCAGCAGTCTCTCCGTAGAACTCGCGAACACCGGGGAGCTGTTTTTT.

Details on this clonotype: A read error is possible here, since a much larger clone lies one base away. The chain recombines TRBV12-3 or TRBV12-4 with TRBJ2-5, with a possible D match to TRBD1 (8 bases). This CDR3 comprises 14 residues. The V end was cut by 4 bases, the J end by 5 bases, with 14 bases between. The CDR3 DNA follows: TGTGCCAGCAGTTCACAGGGGGGGCCGGAGACCCAGTACTTC. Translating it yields CASSSQGGPETQYF.

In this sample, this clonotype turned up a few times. The CDR3, as DNA: TGCGCCAGCAGCCTTAGGCAGGGCCGCGGTCAGCCCCAGCATTTT. This codes for CASSLRQGRGQPQHF. The chain is built from TRBV4-3 and TRBJ1-5; perhaps TRBD1 as D (5 bases). The CDR3 length is 15 residues. With 4 bases removed from V and 6 bases from J, the gap between germline ends came to 16 bases. The germline CDR1 and CDR2 sequences are LGHNA and YSLEER.

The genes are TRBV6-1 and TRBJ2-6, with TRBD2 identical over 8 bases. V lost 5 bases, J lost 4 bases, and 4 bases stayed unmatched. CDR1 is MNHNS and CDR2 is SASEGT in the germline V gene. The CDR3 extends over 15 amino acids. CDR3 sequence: CASSPLAAGANVLTF. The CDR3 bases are TGTGCCAGCAGTCCACTAGCGGCCGGGGCCAACGTCCTGACTTTC.

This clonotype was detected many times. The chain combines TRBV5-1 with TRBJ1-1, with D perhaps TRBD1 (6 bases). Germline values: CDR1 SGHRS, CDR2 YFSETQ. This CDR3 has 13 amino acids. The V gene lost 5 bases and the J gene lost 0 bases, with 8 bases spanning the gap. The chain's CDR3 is CASSDRLNTEAFF. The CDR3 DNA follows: TGCGCCAGCAGTGACAGGCTGAACACTGAAGCTTTCTTT.

The CDR3 is CASGLAIGETQYF. CDR3 bases: TGTGCCAGCGGACTAGCGATAGGAGAGACCCAGTACTTC. The chain recombines TRBV6-6 with TRBJ2-5, with TRBD2 identical over 9 bases. The ends lost 8 bases at V and 4 bases at J; junction bases unmatched: 5. From germline, CDR1 is MNHNY and CDR2 SVGAGI (reference sequence). This CDR3 contains 13 residues.

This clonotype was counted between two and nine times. The CDR3 is CASSSLSLSGAYGYTF. The CDR3 coding sequence is TGCGCCAGCAGCTCCCTTAGCCTCTCAGGGGCATATGGCTACACCTTC. This sequence joins TRBV5-1 and TRBJ1-2; possible D gene TRBD1, 6 bases. The CDR3 totals 16 residues. The germline CDR1 and CDR2 sequences are SGHRS and YFSETQ. V lost 3 bases, J lost 5 bases, and 20 bases lay in between.

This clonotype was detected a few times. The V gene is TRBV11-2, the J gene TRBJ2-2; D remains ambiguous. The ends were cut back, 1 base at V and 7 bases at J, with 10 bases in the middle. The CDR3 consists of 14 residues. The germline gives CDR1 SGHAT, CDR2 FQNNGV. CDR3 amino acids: CASSLVMGIGELFF. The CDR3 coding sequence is TGTGCCAGCAGCTTAGTCATGGGGATCGGGGAGCTGTTTTTT.

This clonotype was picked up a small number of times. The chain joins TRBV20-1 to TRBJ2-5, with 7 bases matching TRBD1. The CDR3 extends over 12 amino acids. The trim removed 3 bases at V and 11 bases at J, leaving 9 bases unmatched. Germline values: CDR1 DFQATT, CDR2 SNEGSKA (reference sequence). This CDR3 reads CSASPRGGLQYF. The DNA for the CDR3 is TGCAGTGCTAGCCCGCGAGGGGGCTTGCAGTACTTC.

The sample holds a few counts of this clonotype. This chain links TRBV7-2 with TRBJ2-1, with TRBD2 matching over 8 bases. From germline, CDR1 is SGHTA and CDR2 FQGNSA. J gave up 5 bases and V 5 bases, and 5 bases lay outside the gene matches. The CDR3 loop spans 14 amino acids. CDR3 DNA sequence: TGTGCCAGCAGCGCCAGCGGGGGCCACAATGAGCAGTTCTTC. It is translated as CASSASGGHNEQFF.

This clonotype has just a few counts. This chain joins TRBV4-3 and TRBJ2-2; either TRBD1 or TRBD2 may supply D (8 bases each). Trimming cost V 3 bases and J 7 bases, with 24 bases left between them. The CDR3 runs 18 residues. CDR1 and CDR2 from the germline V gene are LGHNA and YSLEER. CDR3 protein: CASSQAAGGDRGVGELFF. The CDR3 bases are TGCGCCAGCAGCCAGGCTGCGGGAGGAGACAGGGGAGTCGGGGAGCTGTTTTTT.

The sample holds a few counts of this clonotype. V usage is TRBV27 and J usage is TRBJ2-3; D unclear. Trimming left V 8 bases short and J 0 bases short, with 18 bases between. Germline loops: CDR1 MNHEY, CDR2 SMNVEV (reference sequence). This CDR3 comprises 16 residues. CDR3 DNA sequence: TGTGCCAGCCGATTAAGCTTGGGATCTAGCACAGATACGCAGTATTTT. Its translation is CASRLSLGSSTDTQYF.

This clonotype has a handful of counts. The CDR3 protein is CAISDRAGTYEQYF. The CDR3 DNA reads as TGTGCCATCAGTGATAGGGCAGGGACCTACGAGCAGTACTTC. The chain employs TRBV10-3 and TRBJ2-7, with D possibly TRBD1 on 5 matching bases. The germline gives CDR1 ENHRY, CDR2 SYGVKD. The CDR3 covers 14 residues. V lost 3 bases, J lost 2 bases, and 11 bases lay in between.

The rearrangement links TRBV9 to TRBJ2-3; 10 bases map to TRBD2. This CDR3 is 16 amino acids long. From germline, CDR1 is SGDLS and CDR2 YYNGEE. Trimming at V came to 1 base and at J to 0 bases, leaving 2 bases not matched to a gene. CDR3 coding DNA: TGTGCCAGCAGCGTAAGAGCGGGGGGGAGCACAGATACGCAGTATTTT. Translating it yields CASSVRAGGSTDTQYF.

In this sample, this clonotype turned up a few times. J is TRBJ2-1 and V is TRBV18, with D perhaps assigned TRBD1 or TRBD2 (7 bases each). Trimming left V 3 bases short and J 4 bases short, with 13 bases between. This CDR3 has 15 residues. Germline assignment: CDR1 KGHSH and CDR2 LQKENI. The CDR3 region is CASSPTQGGYNEQFF. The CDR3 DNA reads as TGTGCCAGCTCACCCACTCAGGGGGGGTACAATGAGCAGTTCTTC.

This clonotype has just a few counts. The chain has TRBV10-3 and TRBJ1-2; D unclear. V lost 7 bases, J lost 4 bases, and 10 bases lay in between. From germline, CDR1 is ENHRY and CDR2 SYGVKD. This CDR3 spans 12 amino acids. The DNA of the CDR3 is TGTGCCATCAAATTACAGTCCTATGGCTACACCTTC. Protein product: CAIKLQSYGYTF.

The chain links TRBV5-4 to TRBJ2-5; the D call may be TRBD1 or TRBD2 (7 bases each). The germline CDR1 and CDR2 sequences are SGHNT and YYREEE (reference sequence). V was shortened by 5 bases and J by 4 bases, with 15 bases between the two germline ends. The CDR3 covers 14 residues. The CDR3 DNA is TGTGCCAGCAGTTTGACAGGGAGGGGAGAGACCCAGTACTTC. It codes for CASSLTGRGETQYF.

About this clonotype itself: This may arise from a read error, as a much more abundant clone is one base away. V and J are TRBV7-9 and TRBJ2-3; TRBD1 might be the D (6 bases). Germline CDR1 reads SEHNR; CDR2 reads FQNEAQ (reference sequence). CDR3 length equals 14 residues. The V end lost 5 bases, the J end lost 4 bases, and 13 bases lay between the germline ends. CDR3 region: CASSLTGRSDTQYF. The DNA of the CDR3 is TGTGCCAGCAGCCTCACAGGGCGCTCAGATACGCAGTATTTT.

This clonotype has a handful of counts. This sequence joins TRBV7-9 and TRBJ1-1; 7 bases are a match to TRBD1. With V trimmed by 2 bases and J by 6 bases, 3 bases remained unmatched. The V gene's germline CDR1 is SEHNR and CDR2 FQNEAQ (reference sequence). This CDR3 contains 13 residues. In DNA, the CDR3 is TGTGCCAGCAGCTTAACAGGGGAGGCTGAAGCTTTCTTT. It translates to CASSLTGEAEAFF.

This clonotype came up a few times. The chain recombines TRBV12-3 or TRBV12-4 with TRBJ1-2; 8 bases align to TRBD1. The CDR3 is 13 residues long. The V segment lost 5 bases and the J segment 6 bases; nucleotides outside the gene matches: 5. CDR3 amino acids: CASSPQGANGYTF. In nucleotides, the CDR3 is TGTGCCAGCAGTCCCCAGGGGGCTAATGGCTACACCTTC.

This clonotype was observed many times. CDR3 bases: TGTGCCAATTCCGGGACAGGGGTCTCTGGGGCCAACGTCCTGACTTTC. Its protein is CANSGTGVSGANVLTF. This rearrangement joins TRBV10-3 to TRBJ2-6; TRBD1 aligns across 10 bases. CDR1 ENHRY and CDR2 SYGVKD come from the germline V gene. CDR3 size: 16 residues. The V and J ends lost 10 bases and 0 bases, in that order; junction bases with no gene match: 6.

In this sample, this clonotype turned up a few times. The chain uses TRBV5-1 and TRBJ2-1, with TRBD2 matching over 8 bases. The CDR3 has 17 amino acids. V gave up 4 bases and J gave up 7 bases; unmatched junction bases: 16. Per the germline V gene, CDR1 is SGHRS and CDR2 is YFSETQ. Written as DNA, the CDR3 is TGCGCCAGCAGCCTCCTCCTTCGGGGGGGCCCGGAAAATGAGCAGTTCTTC. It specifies CASSLLLRGGPENEQFF.